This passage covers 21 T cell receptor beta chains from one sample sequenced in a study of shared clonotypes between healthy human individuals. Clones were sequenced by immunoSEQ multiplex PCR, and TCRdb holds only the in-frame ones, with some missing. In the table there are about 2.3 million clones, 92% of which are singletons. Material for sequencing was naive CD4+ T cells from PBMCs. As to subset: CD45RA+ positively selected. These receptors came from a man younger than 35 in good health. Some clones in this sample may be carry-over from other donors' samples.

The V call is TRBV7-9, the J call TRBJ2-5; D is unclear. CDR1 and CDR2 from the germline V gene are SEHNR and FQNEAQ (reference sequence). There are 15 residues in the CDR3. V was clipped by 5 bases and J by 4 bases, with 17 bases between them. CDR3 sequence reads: CASSRTNPEVETQYF. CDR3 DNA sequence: TGTGCCAGCAGCCGAACTAACCCAGAGGTAGAGACCCAGTACTTC. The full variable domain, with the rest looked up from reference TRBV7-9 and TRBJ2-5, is DTGVSQNPRHKITKRGQNVTFRCDPISEHNRLYWYRQTLGQGPEFLTYFQNEAQLEKSRLLSDRFSAERPKGSFSTLEIQRTEQGDSAMYLCASSRTNPEVETQYFGPGTRLLVL.

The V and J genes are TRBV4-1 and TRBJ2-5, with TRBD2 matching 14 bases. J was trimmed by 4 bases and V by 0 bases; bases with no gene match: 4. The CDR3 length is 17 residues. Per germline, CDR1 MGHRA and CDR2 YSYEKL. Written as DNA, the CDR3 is TGCGCCAGCAGCCAAGACCCGGGGACTAGCGGGAGAGAGACCCAGTACTTC. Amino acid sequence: CASSQDPGTSGRETQYF.

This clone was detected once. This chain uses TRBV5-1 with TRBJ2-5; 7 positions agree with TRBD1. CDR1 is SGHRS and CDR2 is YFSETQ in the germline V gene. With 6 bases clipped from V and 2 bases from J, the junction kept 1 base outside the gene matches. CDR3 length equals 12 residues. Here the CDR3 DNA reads TGCGCCAGCACGGGACAGCAAGAGACCCAGTACTTC. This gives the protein CASTGQQETQYF.

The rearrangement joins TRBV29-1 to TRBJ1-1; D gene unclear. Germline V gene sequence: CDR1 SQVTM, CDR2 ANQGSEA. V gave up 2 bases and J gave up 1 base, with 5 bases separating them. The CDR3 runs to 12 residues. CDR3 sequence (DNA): TGCAGCGTTGAAACTCGGAACACTGAAGCTTTCTTT. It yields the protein CSVETRNTEAFF.

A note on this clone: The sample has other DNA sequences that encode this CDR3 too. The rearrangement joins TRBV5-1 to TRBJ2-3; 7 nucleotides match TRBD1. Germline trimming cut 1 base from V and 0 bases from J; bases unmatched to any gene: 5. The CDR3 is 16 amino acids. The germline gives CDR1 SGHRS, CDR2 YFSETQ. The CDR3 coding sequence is TGCGCCAGCAGCTTGACGGCAGGGGGTAGCACAGATACGCAGTATTTT. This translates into CASSLTAGGSTDTQYF.

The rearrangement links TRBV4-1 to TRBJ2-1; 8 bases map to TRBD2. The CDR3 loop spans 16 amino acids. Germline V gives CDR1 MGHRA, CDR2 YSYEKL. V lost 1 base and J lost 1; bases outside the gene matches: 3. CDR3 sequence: CASSQVGTSSYNEQFF. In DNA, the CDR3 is TGCGCCAGCAGCCAAGTGGGGACTAGTTCCTACAATGAGCAGTTCTTC.

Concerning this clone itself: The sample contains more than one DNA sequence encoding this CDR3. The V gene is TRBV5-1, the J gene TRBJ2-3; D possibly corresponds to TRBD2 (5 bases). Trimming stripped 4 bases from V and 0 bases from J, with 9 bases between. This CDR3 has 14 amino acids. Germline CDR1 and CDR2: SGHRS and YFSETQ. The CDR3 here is CASSAGGSTDTQYF. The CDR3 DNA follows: TGCGCCAGCAGCGCGGGTGGAAGCACAGATACGCAGTATTTT.

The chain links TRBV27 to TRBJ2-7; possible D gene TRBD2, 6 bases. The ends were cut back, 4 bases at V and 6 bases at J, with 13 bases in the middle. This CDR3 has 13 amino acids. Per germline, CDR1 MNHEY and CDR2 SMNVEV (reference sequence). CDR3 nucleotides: TGTGCCAGCAGTTCCCGGGGGTCTCGCGAGCAGTACTTC. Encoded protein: CASSSRGSREQYF.

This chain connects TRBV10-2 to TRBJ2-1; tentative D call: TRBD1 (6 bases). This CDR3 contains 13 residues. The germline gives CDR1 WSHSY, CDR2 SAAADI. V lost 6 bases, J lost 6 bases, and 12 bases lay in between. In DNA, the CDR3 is TGCGCCAGCAGGGACCGGGACACCAATGAGCAGTTCTTC. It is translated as CASRDRDTNEQFF.

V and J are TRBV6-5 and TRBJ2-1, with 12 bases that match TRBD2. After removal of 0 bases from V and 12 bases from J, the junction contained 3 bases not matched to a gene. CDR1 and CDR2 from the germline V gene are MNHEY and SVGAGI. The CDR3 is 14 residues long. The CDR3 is CASSYSKLAGGQFF. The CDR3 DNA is TGTGCCAGCAGTTACTCGAAACTAGCGGGGGGGCAGTTCTTC.

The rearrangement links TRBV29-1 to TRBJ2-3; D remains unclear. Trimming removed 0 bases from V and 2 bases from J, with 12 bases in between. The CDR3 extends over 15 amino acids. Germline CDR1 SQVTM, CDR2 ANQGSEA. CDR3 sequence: CSVEENLGFTDTQYF. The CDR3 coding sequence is TGCAGCGTTGAAGAGAATCTGGGTTTCACAGATACGCAGTATTTT.

The CDR3 DNA reads TGTGCCAGCAGCCAAGGGGCTAGCGTTTACAATGAGCAGTTCTTC. Encoded protein: CASSQGASVYNEQFF. This sequence joins TRBV14 and TRBJ2-1, with D tentatively TRBD2 (6 bases). This CDR3 contains 15 residues. With 1 base removed from V and 4 bases from J, the gap between germline ends came to 11 bases. Looked up from germline, CDR1 is SGHDN and CDR2 is FVKESK.

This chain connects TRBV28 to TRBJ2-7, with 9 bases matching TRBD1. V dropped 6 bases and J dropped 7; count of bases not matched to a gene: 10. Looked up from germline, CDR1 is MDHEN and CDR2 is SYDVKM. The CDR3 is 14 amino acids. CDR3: CASRQPGQGVEQYF. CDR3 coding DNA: TGTGCCAGCAGGCAACCGGGACAGGGCGTAGAGCAGTACTTC.

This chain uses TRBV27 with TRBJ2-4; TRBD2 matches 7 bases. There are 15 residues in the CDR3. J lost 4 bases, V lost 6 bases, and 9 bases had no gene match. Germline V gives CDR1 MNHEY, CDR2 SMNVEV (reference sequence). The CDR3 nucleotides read TGTGCCAGCAGCGACGCGGGAGTCGGAAAAAACATTCAGTACTTC. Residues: CASSDAGVGKNIQYF.

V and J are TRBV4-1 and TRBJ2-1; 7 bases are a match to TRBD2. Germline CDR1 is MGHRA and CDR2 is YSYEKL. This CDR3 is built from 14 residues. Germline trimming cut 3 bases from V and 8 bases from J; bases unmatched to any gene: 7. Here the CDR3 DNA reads TGCGCCAGCAGCCAGGGCGGACTAGGTGATGAGCAGTTCTTC. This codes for CASSQGGLGDEQFF.

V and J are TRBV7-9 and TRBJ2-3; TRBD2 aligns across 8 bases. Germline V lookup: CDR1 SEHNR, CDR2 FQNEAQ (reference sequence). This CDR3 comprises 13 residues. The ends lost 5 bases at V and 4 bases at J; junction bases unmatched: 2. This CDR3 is CASSREGADTQYF. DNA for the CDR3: TGTGCCAGCAGCCGGGAGGGAGCAGATACGCAGTATTTT.

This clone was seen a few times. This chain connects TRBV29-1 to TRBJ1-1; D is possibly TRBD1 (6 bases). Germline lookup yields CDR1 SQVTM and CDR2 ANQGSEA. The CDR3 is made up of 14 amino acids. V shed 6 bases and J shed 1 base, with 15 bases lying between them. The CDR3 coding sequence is TGCAGCGTGCACTCAGGGGTCAGGAACACTGAAGCTTTCTTT. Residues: CSVHSGVRNTEAFF.

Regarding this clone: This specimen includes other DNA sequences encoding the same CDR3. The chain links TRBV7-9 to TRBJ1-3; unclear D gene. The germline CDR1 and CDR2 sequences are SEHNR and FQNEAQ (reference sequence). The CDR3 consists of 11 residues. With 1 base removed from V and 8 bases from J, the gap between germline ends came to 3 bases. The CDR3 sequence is CASSLGDTIYF. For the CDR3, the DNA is TGTGCCAGCAGCTTAGGTGACACCATATATTTT.

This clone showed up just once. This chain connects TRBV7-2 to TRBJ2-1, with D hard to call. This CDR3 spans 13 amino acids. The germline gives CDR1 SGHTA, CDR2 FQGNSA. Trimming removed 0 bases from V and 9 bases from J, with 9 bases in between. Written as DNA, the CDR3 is TGTGCCAGCAGCTTAGCGCGTAGGATTGAGCAGTTCTTC. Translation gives CASSLARRIEQFF.

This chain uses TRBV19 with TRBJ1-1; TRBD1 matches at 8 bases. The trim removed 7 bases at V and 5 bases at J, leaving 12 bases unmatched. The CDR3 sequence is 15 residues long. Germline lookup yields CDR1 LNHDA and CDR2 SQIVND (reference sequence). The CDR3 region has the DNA TGTGCCAGTATTACCTTGCAGGGGGCTGGGACTGAAGCTTTCTTT. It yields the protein CASITLQGAGTEAFF.

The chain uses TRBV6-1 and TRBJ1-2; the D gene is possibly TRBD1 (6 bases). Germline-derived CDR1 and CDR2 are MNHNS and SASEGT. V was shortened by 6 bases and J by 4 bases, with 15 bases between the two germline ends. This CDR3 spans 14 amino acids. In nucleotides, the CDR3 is TGTGCCAGCAGAGGAAACAGGGCCCTCTATGGCTACACCTTC. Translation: CASRGNRALYGYTF.